Described below is a single T cell receptor (beta chain) sequence and its context. Original data processing: The assay estimated nucleated cells by amplifying reference gene primers. Sequencing used immunoSEQ multiplex PCR; TCRdb keeps in-frame clones, though not all of them. V, J and clone size derive from that table, while D and trimming were established from the DNA sequence. The data show around 270,000 clones, with about nine tenths seen just once and roughly 3.9% held by the top ten. These data belong to a study of blood T cell repertoires in COVID-19. The wider study: The study drew acute and convalescent COVID-19 samples from the United States, Italy and Spain. The cDNA or gDNA used as material had been derived from T cells, B-cell-depleted T cells, or PBMCs.

The sequencing sample was made of peripheral blood. This receptor was taken from a man in his sixties who had recovered from COVID-19.

The CDR3 protein is CASSDKFDQPQHF. DNA of the CDR3: TGCGCCAGCAGCGACAAATTCGATCAGCCCCAGCATTTT. The chain couples TRBV4-1 to TRBJ1-5; no definite D call. This CDR3 is 13 amino acids long. Germline V lookup: CDR1 MGHRA, CDR2 YSYEKL. The germline V and J ends were trimmed by 5 bases and 5 bases, with 10 bases remaining between them.